The 18 T cell receptor beta chains below come from one sample, sequenced in a study of blood T cell repertoires in COVID-19. Only in-frame clones appear in the TCRdb table, and some are missing; sequencing was by immunoSEQ multiplex PCR. The top ten clones hold 10% of a sample with 25,000 to 30,000 clones, 80% to 90% of them seen once. The specimen was peripheral blood. These receptors came from a man between 60 and 75 years old with acute or convalescent COVID-19.

The chain combines TRBV5-5 with TRBJ2-1; maybe TRBD1 (5 bases). Germline loops: CDR1 SGHKS, CDR2 YYEKEE (reference sequence). The CDR3 contains 14 residues. V was trimmed by 4 bases and J by 4 bases, leaving 12 bases between them. CDR3 loop: CASSMTVVYNEQFF. In DNA, the CDR3 is TGTGCCAGCAGCATGACAGTAGTTTACAATGAGCAGTTCTTC.

This rearrangement joins TRBV5-1 to TRBJ2-7; 8 positions match TRBD2. Germline CDR1 is SGHRS and CDR2 is YFSETQ. V was pared by 4 bases and J by 7 bases, with 10 bases of the junction left unmatched. The CDR3 sequence is 14 residues long. CDR3 coding DNA: TGCGCCAGCAGCCCGGGACTAGGAGCGCGGGAGCAGTACTTC. Encoded protein: CASSPGLGAREQYF.

This chain uses TRBV11-1 with TRBJ2-1; the match to TRBD2 covers 9 bases. There are 16 residues in the CDR3. V lost 4 bases and J lost 4; bases outside the gene matches: 8. Germline V gene data show CDR1 as SGHAT and CDR2 as FQDESV (reference sequence). The CDR3 sequence: CASSSIAGVWYNEQFF. The CDR3 DNA follows: TGTGCCAGCAGCTCCATAGCGGGAGTATGGTACAATGAGCAGTTCTTC. The full variable domain, its missing parts supplied by reference TRBV11-1 and TRBJ2-1, is EAEVAQSPRYKITEKSQAVAFWCDPISGHATLYWYRQILGQGPELLVQFQDESVVDDSQLPKDRFSAERLKGVDSTLKIQPAELGDSAMYLCASSSIAGVWYNEQFFGPGTRLTVL.

This rearrangement joins TRBV3-1 (or the pseudogene TRBV3-2) to TRBJ1-1; TRBD1 matches at 7 bases. The CDR3 spans 13 residues. V was clipped by 3 bases and J by 8 bases; unmatched bases: 6. Looked up from germline, CDR1 is LGHDT and CDR2 is YNNKEL (reference sequence). CDR3 loop: CASSQIRQGEAFF. The CDR3, as DNA: TGTGCCAGCAGCCAGATTAGACAGGGCGAAGCTTTCTTT.

The chain joins TRBV5-1 to TRBJ2-1, with D perhaps matching TRBD1 (5 bases). The length of the CDR3 is 14 residues. V was trimmed by 0 bases and J by 2 bases, leaving 6 bases between them. The germline V gene has CDR1 SGHRS and CDR2 YFSETQ. The CDR3 sequence is CASSLEGPYNEQFF. The CDR3 nucleotides are TGCGCCAGCAGCTTGGAGGGGCCCTACAATGAGCAGTTCTTC.

The chain couples TRBV7-9 to TRBJ1-2; perhaps TRBD1 as D (5 bases). The CDR3 has 14 residues. The V and J ends lost 2 bases and 0 bases respectively, with 7 bases between them. Germline values: CDR1 SEHNR, CDR2 FQNEAQ (reference sequence). The CDR3 loop reads CASSLSGTNYGYTF. The DNA of the CDR3 is TGTGCCAGCAGCTTATCAGGGACTAACTATGGCTACACCTTC.

This chain links TRBV27 with TRBJ1-2; 7 nucleotides align to TRBD1. This CDR3 comprises 14 residues. The V segment lost 6 bases and the J segment 6 bases; nucleotides outside the gene matches: 10. Germline V gene sequence: CDR1 MNHEY, CDR2 SMNVEV (reference sequence). The CDR3, as DNA: TGTGCCAGCAGCTCCACGGGAGGGGGCAATGGCTACACCTTC. Its translation is CASSSTGGGNGYTF.

This clone appeared once. V is TRBV3-1 (or the pseudogene TRBV3-2) and J is TRBJ1-2; 7 bases agree with TRBD1. Trimming removed 1 base from V and 4 bases from J; junction bases left unmatched: 3. The length of the CDR3 is 14 residues. In germline, CDR1 is LGHDT, CDR2 YNNKEL (reference sequence). The CDR3 DNA reads TGTGCCAGCAGCCAAGGACGACAGGGCTATGGCTACACCTTC. Encoded protein: CASSQGRQGYGYTF.

The rearrangement uses TRBV6-5 and TRBJ2-7, with a tentative D call TRBD2 (6 bases). Trimming cost V 5 bases and J 3 bases, with 11 bases left between them. Germline CDR1 and CDR2: MNHEY and SVGAGI. CDR3 size: 13 residues. The CDR3 coding sequence is TGTGCCAGCAGTCTTGCGGGGAGCTACGAGCAGTACTTC. Translating it yields CASSLAGSYEQYF.

The V call is TRBV15, the J call TRBJ1-5; D uncertain. Trimming left V 0 bases short and J 5 bases short, with 14 bases between. The germline V gene encodes CDR1 LNHNV and CDR2 YYDKDF (reference sequence). This CDR3 spans 16 amino acids. In nucleotides, the CDR3 is TGTGCCACCAGCAGAGATCCCGGGAAAGGGCATCAGCCCCAGCATTTT. This gives the protein CATSRDPGKGHQPQHF. Filled out from reference TRBV15 and TRBJ1-5, the complete variable domain reads DAMVIQNPRYQVTQFGKPVTLSCSQTLNHNVMYWYQQKSSQAPKLLFHYYDKDFNNEADTPDNFQSRRPNTSFCFLDIRSPGLGDTAMYLCATSRDPGKGHQPQHFGDGTRLSIL.

CDR3 sequence reads: CASSISGGTTDTQYF. For the CDR3, the DNA is TGTGCCAGTAGTATTAGCGGGGGTACCACAGATACGCAGTATTTT. V and J are TRBV19 and TRBJ2-3; 9 nucleotides align to TRBD2. Looked up from germline, CDR1 is LNHDA and CDR2 is SQIVND (reference sequence). This CDR3 contains 15 residues. The J segment lost 2 bases and the V segment lost 3 bases, leaving 3 bases of the junction unmatched.

This sequence joins TRBV6-5 and TRBJ1-1; TRBD1 agrees at 9 bases. The CDR3 has 11 residues. V lost 9 bases, J lost 4 bases, and 0 bases stayed unmatched. Germline assignment: CDR1 MNHEY and CDR2 SVGAGI. The DNA of the CDR3 is TGTGCCAGGGACAGGGGCACTGAAGCTTTCTTT. It translates to CARDRGTEAFF.

The chain recombines TRBV9 with TRBJ2-1; 10 bases agree with TRBD2. Germline V gene sequence: CDR1 SGDLS, CDR2 YYNGEE. There are 14 residues in the CDR3. V dropped 4 bases and J dropped 8; count of bases not matched to a gene: 6. Here the CDR3 DNA reads TGTGCCAGCAGCTCACTAGCGGGATCCCATGAGCAGTTCTTC. Its translation is CASSSLAGSHEQFF.

The J gene is TRBJ2-7, the V gene TRBV6-5; D ambiguous. The CDR3 covers 11 residues. The germline V gene has CDR1 MNHEY and CDR2 SVGAGI. Trimming cost V 2 bases and J 7 bases, with 6 bases left between them. CDR3 DNA sequence: TGTGCCAGCAGTTACGGTACTGAGCAGTACTTC. Amino acids: CASSYGTEQYF.

This clone has more than one count but fewer than ten. V is TRBV5-1 and J is TRBJ2-7, with D possibly matching TRBD1 (6 bases). CDR3 length equals 11 residues. The germline V and J ends were trimmed by 4 bases and 13 bases, with 15 bases remaining between them. Germline V CDR1 and CDR2: SGHRS, YFSETQ. The CDR3 DNA sequence: TGCGCCAGCAGCCAAAACAGGGTTACATACTTC. Residues: CASSQNRVTYF.

The chain links TRBV29-1 to TRBJ1-2; 8 nucleotides match TRBD1. This CDR3 contains 15 residues. The germline CDR1 and CDR2 sequences are SQVTM and ANQGSEA. The junction had 6 bases not matched to a gene; V was cut back by 0 bases and J by 3 bases. The CDR3: CSVEDPDRADYGYTF. CDR3 bases: TGCAGCGTTGAAGATCCGGACAGGGCTGACTATGGCTACACCTTC.

The chain joins TRBV27 to TRBJ2-1; D may be TRBD1 (5 bases). CDR1 and CDR2 from the germline V gene are MNHEY and SMNVEV (reference sequence). V dropped 3 bases and J dropped 7 bases, with 10 bases sitting between them. The CDR3 has 13 amino acids. The CDR3 here is CASSFDRGNEQFF. The CDR3 coding sequence is TGTGCCAGCAGTTTTGATAGGGGAAATGAGCAGTTCTTC.

CDR3 protein: CASSIQKGANQPQHF. DNA of the CDR3: TGTGCCAGTAGTATTCAAAAAGGGGCCAATCAGCCCCAGCATTTT. The V gene is TRBV19, the J gene TRBJ1-5, with D possibly matching TRBD1 (5 bases). This CDR3 is built from 15 residues. From germline, CDR1 is LNHDA and CDR2 SQIVND (reference sequence). Trimming stripped 3 bases from V and 3 bases from J, with 12 bases between.